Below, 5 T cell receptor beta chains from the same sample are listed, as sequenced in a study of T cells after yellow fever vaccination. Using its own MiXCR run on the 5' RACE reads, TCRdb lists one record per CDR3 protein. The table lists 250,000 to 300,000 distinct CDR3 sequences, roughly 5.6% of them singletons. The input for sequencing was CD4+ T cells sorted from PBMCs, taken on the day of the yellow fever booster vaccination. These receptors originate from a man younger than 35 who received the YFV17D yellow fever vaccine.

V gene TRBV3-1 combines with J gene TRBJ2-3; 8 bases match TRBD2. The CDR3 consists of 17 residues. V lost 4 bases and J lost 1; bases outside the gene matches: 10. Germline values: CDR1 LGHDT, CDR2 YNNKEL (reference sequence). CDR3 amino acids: CASSRQRGPTRTDTQYF. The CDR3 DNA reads TGTGCCAGCAGCCGCCAGCGGGGGCCGACCCGCACAGATACGCAGTATTTT.

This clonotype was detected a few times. The CDR3 loop reads CASSLLGGGGPNQPQHF. The CDR3 DNA follows: TGCGCCAGCAGCCTCCTAGGAGGCGGGGGCCCTAATCAGCCCCAGCATTTT. The chain combines TRBV5-1 with TRBJ1-5; possible D gene TRBD1, 6 bases. Between the trimmed V and J ends, which lost 4 bases and 4 bases, there was a span of 21 bases. CDR1 and CDR2 (germline): SGHRS, YFSETQ. This CDR3 spans 17 amino acids.

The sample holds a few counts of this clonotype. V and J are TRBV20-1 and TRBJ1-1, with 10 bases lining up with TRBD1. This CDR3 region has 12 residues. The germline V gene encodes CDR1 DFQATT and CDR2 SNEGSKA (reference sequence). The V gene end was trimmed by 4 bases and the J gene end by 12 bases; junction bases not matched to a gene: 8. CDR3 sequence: CSAKHRDRGPFF. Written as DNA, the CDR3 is TGCAGTGCTAAACACCGGGACAGGGGTCCTTTCTTT.

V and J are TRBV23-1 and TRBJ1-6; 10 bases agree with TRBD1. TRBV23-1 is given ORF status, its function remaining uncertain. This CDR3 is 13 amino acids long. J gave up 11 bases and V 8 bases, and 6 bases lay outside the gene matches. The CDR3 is CASWDRGDAPLHF. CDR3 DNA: TGCGCCAGCTGGGACAGGGGTGATGCACCCCTCCACTTT.

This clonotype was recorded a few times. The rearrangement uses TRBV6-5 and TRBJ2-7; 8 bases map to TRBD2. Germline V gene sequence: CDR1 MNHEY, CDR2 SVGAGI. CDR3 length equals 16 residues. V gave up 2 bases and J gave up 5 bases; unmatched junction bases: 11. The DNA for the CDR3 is TGTGCCAGCAGTTACCGGCCGGGACTAGTGTCCCACGAGCAGTACTTC. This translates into CASSYRPGLVSHEQYF.